The T cell receptor beta chain described here comes from a study of blood T cell repertoires in COVID-19. Overall study: Both acute and convalescent COVID-19 samples were obtained from the United States, Italy and Spain. In each case, the material was cDNA or gDNA derived from T cells, B-cell-depleted T cells, or PBMCs.

Assay: immunoSEQ multiplex PCR; the TCRdb copy retains only in-frame clones and omits some. Of fewer than 70,000 clones listed, 75% to 90% are singletons. The germline V gene encodes CDR1 LGHNA and CDR2 YNFKEQ. Trimming stripped 4 bases from V and 2 bases from J, with 19 bases between. The CDR3 has 17 residues. Material for sequencing was peripheral blood. The chain employs TRBV4-2 and TRBJ2-3, with a tentative D call TRBD1 (6 bases). This clonotype originated in a human donor in a cohort sampled during active COVID-19. The CDR3 bases are TGTGCCAGCAGCCCCCAGAATACAGGGTCCTTCACAGATACGCAGTATTTT. It yields the protein CASSPQNTGSFTDTQYF.